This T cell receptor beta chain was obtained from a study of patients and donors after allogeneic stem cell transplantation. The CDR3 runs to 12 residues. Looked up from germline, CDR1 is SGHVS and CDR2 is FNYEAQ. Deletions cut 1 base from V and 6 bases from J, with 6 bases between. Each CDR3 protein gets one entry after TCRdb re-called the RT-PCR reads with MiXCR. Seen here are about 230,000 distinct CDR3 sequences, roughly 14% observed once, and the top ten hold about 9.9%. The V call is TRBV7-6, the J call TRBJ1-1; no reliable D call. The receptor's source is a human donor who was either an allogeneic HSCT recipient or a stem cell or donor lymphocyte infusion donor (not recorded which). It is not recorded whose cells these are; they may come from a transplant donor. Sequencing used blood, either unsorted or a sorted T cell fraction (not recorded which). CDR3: CASSLGEAEAFF. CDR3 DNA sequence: TGTGCCAGCAGCTTAGGAGAGGCTGAAGCTTTCTTT.